This T cell receptor (beta chain) was documented in a study of OX40 agonist ivuxolimab in advanced cancers. Study details: The dose of intravenous ivuxolimab that patients received every 2 weeks ranged from 0.01 to 10 mg/kg. Dose-escalation cases comprised hepatocellular carcinoma, melanoma, renal cell or head and neck cancer. Three patients, one with hepatocellular carcinoma and two with cutaneous melanoma, achieved partial responses. Notes on the study in general: Low normalized clonal expansion also occurred in some nonresponding patients.

Worth noting for this clone: Its antigen is still unknown.

The V end was cut by 0 bases, the J end by 4 bases, with 4 bases between. Germline V gives CDR1 LGHNT, CDR2 FRNRAP. The CDR3 runs to 12 residues. TCRdb keeps only in-frame clones here, not all; method: immunoSEQ multiplex PCR. The profile covers around 13,000 clones, with 84% appearing a single time and about 40% taken by the ten largest. The genes are TRBV12-5 and TRBJ2-7, with D unclear. The TCR originated in an adult with an advanced solid tumor such as melanoma, head and neck, liver or kidney cancer. The material sequenced was CD4+ or CD8+ T cells sorted from blood, taken in a trial of the OX40 agonist ivuxolimab. CDR3 bases: TGTGCTAGTGGTTTGGTATGGTACGAGCAGTACTTC. The encoded protein is CASGLVWYEQYF.